A selection of T cell receptor beta chains follows, all from one sample in a study of cytomegalovirus exposure and HLA in healthy donors. Assay: immunoSEQ multiplex PCR; the TCRdb copy retains only in-frame clones and omits some. In the table there are about 240,000 clones, around 84% of which are singletons. The sequenced material came from PBMCs. The receptors originated from a girl aged 2-15 years in good health and CMV-seronegative. CDR3s include the opening cysteine and the closing phenylalanine or tryptophan. Each record gives: J gene, V gene, CDR3 protein.

TRBJ2-7,TRBV2,CATSGDSNEQYF
TRBJ1-3,TRBV28,CASSFSGAGNTIYF
TRBJ1-1,TRBV5-1,CASSLGGGNTEAFF
NA,TRBV7-8,CASSLGSGVSYEQYF
TRBJ2-7,TRBV7-9,CASSSELLAIEQYF
TRBJ2-3,TRBV5-1,CASSFTGTSGTDTQYF
TRBJ2-7,TRBV6-5,CASSYGQGSSYEQYF
TRBJ2-1,TRBV2,CASSGGYGLAGGEGHNEQFF
TRBJ2-3,TRBV13,CASTGGLGLDTQYF
TRBJ2-1,TRBV19,CASSIIDRGHNEQFF
TRBJ1-3,TRBV5-1,CASSLGTGGYSGNTIYF
TRBJ1-1,TRBV19,CASRQSLIAEAFF
TRBJ2-7,TRBV11-2,CASSPRLGFSEQYF
TRBJ2-5,TRBV28,CASSLFGRETQYF
TRBJ1-5,TRBV29-1,CSVEENQGQPQHF
TRBJ1-3,TRBV5-4,CASTLDDRDSGNTIYF
TRBJ2-7,TRBV6-5,CASSYSNLAGGREQYF
TRBJ2-2,TRBV4-1,CASNSGNTGELFF
TRBJ1-6,TRBV21-1,CASSRTKRLRYNSPLHF
TRBJ1-1,TRBV29-1,CSVSRDRGEMNTEAFF
TRBJ1-2,TRBV27,CASSLSYRGLGYGYTF
TRBJ2-5,TRBV30,CAWRPITGGAPETQYF
TRBJ2-2,TRBV9,CASSVGTLGELFF
TRBJ1-6,TRBV6-6,CASSYGQGANSPLHF
TRBJ1-1,TRBV12-5,CASAPGGLSTEAFF
TRBJ1-2,TRBV9,CASSVVRGSYGYTF
TRBJ2-1,TRBV9,CASSVGGLAYNEQFF
TRBJ1-2,TRBV6-1,CASSEGGGNYGYTF
TRBJ1-3,TRBV9,CASSPGTGVGNTIYF
TRBJ1-6,TRBV9,CASSVDQAHNSPLHF
TRBJ2-7,TRBV29-1,CSVGMNRGRTPYEQYF
TRBJ2-1,TRBV27,CASSHRDRGYNEQFF
TRBJ2-3,TRBV5-4,CASSGEIALRTDTQYF
TRBJ2-7,TRBV29-1,CSVAGQGLYEQYF
TRBJ2-5,TRBV2,CASSADRSQETQYF
TRBJ2-7,TRBV18,CASSPPGTAYEQYF
TRBJ1-2,TRBV7-2,CASSLRTGTNYGYTF
TRBJ2-7,TRBV27,CASTDNKYEQYF
TRBJ2-2,TRBV5-5,CAGSWGSLISNTGELFF
TRBJ1-3,TRBV5-5,CASSLQRPQGLSGNTIYF
TRBJ1-5,TRBV9,CASSSGRDNQPQHF
TRBJ1-6,TRBV29-1,CSVADRVDSPLHF
TRBJ2-6,TRBV18,CASSPLDSSGANVLTF
TRBJ1-2,TRBV29-1,CSSGGFNYGYTF
TRBJ1-4,TRBV7-9,CASSLIGGTGLSTNEKLFF
TRBJ2-7,TRBV2,CASSPTGAGEQYF
TRBJ1-1,TRBV10-3,CAISGQGNTEAFF
TRBJ1-3,TRBV6-6,CASRGQPLYSGNTIYF
TRBJ1-2,TRBV30,CAWEPGLGLPYGYTF
TRBJ1-1,TRBV5-1,CASSLGTANTEAFF
TRBJ1-6,TRBV6-5,CASSYRGQVNSPLHF
TRBJ2-5,TRBV6-5,CASETRTDGGETQYF
TRBJ1-2,TRBV15,CATSRERQGYGYTF
TRBJ2-1,TRBV10-1,CASSEGASGGRYNEQFF
TRBJ1-2,TRBV9,CASSETRDPDYGYTF